Here is one T cell receptor (beta chain) with its context. Donors, without exception, were Caucasian adults residing in Nashville, Tennessee. The data were produced by immunoSEQ multiplex PCR, yet TCRdb's version contains in-frame clones alone and is incomplete. The sample lists about 2 million clones; 95% were seen once. The data stem from a study of shared clonotypes between healthy human individuals. Germline lookup yields CDR1 MNHEY and CDR2 SVGAGI. This CDR3 comprises 13 residues. The V gene lost 2 bases and the J gene lost 7 bases, with 11 bases spanning the gap. Sample: naive CD4+ T cells sorted from blood. Regarding subset: CD45RA+ positively selected. The chain combines TRBV6-5 with TRBJ1-1, with no clear D. This TCR was recovered from a man aged 18-30 years in good health. CDR3 residues: CASSYGVSGEAFF. The CDR3 DNA is TGTGCCAGCAGTTACGGGGTTTCCGGTGAAGCTTTCTTT.